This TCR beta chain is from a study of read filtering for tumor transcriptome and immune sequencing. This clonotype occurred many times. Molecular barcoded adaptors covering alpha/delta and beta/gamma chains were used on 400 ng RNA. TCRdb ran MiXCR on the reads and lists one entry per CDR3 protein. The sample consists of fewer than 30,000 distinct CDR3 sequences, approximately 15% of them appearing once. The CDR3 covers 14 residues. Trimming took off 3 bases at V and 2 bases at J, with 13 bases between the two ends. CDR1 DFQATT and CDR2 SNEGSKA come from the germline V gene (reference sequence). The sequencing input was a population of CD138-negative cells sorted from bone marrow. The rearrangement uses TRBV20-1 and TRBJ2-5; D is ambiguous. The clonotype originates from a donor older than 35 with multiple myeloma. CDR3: CSASEDGPQETQYF. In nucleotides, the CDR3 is TGCAGTGCTAGCGAAGACGGGCCACAAGAGACCCAGTACTTC.